One sample yielded the 10 T cell receptor beta chains listed below, sequenced in a study of neoadjuvant anti-PD-1 for oral cavity cancer. TCRdb's copy holds only in-frame clones and misses some; the assay was immunoSEQ multiplex PCR. The repertoire holds 12,000 or so clones, with 64% as singletons. Sequencing used tumor tissue, obtained before nivolumab (anti-PD-1) treatment. The origin of the receptors is a person aged 35-79 years with oral cavity squamous cell carcinoma. The donor label of this sample is uncertain.

V gene TRBV5-1 combines with J gene TRBJ1-1; weak D call: TRBD1 (6 bases). Germline CDR1 SGHRS, CDR2 YFSETQ. This CDR3 contains 14 residues. V dropped 4 bases and J dropped 1 base, with 11 bases sitting between them. The CDR3, as DNA: TGCGCCAGCAGCCCGGGACACGAGAACACTGAAGCTTTCTTT. This sequence encodes CASSPGHENTEAFF.

The chain combines TRBV6-1 with TRBJ1-5; D unclear. Trimming removed 3 bases from V and 4 bases from J, with 7 bases in between. Germline values: CDR1 MNHNS, CDR2 SASEGT. CDR3 size: 13 residues. The CDR3 DNA reads TGTGCCAGCAGTGAGAGTCCTAATCAGCCCCAGCATTTT. Its protein is CASSESPNQPQHF.

The chain uses TRBV28 and TRBJ2-3, with D tentatively TRBD2 (6 bases). Trimming took 5 bases from V and 5 from J, leaving 23 bases between them. The length of the CDR3 is 17 residues. Looked up from germline, CDR1 is MDHEN and CDR2 is SYDVKM. CDR3 region: CASSGGEGRGRLDTQYF. CDR3 DNA: TGTGCCAGCAGTGGCGGAGAGGGGCGGGGCAGACTAGATACGCAGTATTTT. Based on the CDR3 plus reference TRBV28 and TRBJ2-3, the full variable domain is DVKVTQSSRYLVKRTGEKVFLECVQDMDHENMFWYRQDPGLGLRLIYFSYDVKMKEKGDIPEGYSVSREKKERFSLILESASTNQTSMYLCASSGGEGRGRLDTQYFGPGTRLTVL.

This CDR3 reads CASRYSGTQNDGYTF. In DNA form, the CDR3 reads TGTGCCAGCAGATACTCCGGGACTCAAAACGACGGCTACACCTTC. The chain links TRBV28 to TRBJ1-2; D is perhaps TRBD1 (5 bases). Per germline, CDR1 MDHEN and CDR2 SYDVKM. The V gene lost 6 bases and the J gene lost 8 bases, with 22 bases spanning the gap. CDR3 length: 15 amino acids.

This rearrangement joins TRBV11-3 to TRBJ2-1; tentative D call: TRBD1 (5 bases). V was trimmed by 4 bases and J by 10 bases, leaving 17 bases between them. The CDR3 length is 14 residues. Germline V gene sequence: CDR1 SGHNT, CDR2 YENEEA. This CDR3 is CASSSQGDLGEQFF. CDR3 nucleotides: TGTGCCAGCAGCTCCCAGGGCGACCTCGGGGAGCAGTTCTTC.

This clone turned up a few times. J is TRBJ2-1 and V is TRBV9, with 8 bases that match TRBD2. This CDR3 spans 14 amino acids. J gave up 6 bases and V 2 bases, and 4 bases lay outside the gene matches. Germline CDR1 is SGDLS and CDR2 is YYNGEE. CDR3: CASSVRSGGNEQFF. For the CDR3, the DNA is TGTGCCAGCAGCGTTAGGAGCGGGGGCAATGAGCAGTTCTTC.

The chain links TRBV19 to TRBJ1-3; D might be TRBD1 (5 bases). V gave up 8 bases and J gave up 1 base, with 9 bases separating them. Germline V gene sequence: CDR1 LNHDA, CDR2 SQIVND (reference sequence). The CDR3 totals 13 residues. Here the CDR3 DNA reads TGTGCCAGTCGCCAGGGTTCTGGAAACACCATATATTTT. Its translation: CASRQGSGNTIYF.

In DNA form, the CDR3 reads TGCAGCGCCGCGGTCAGAGTTAATGAAAAACTGTTTTTT. Translation: CSAAVRVNEKLFF. V gene TRBV29-1 combines with J gene TRBJ1-4; D remains unclear. Germline loops: CDR1 SQVTM, CDR2 ANQGSEA. V dropped 7 bases and J dropped 4 bases, with 13 bases sitting between them. The CDR3 runs to 13 residues.

The chain links TRBV6-5 to TRBJ2-7; maybe TRBD2 (6 bases). Trimming stripped 6 bases from V and 7 bases from J, with 10 bases between. CDR1 is MNHEY, CDR2 SVGAGI, per germline. This CDR3 has 11 residues. This CDR3 is CASSRGREQYF. DNA of the CDR3: TGTGCCAGCAGCCGGGGGAGGGAGCAGTACTTC.

The V gene is TRBV27, the J gene TRBJ1-6; 7 bases match TRBD1. J lost 7 bases, V lost 5 bases, and 11 bases had no gene match. Germline V lookup: CDR1 MNHEY, CDR2 SMNVEV (reference sequence). This CDR3 is 16 amino acids long. The CDR3 DNA reads as TGTGCCAGCAGTCCAAATGCAGGGGGTGGCAATTCACCCCTCCACTTT. Its translation: CASSPNAGGGNSPLHF.